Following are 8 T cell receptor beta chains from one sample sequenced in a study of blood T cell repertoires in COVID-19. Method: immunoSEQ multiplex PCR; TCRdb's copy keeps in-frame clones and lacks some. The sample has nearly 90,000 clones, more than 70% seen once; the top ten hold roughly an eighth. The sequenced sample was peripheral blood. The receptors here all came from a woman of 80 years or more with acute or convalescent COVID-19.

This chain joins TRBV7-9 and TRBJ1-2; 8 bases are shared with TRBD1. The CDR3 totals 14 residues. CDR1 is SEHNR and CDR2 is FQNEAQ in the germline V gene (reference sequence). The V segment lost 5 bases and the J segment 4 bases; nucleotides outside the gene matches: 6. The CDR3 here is CASSTDTGGYGYTF. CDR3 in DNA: TGTGCCAGCAGCACCGACACAGGGGGCTATGGCTACACCTTC.

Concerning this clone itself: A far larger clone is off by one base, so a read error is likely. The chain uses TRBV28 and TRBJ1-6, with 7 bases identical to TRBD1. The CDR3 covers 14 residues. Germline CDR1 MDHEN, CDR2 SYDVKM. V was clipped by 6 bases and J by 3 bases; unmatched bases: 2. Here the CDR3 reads CASSQGGYNSPLHF. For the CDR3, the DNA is TGTGCCAGCAGCCAGGGGGGCTATAATTCACCCCTCCACTTT. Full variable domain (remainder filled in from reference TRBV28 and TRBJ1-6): DVKVTQSSRYLVKRTGEKVFLECVQDMDHENMFWYRQDPGLGLRLIYFSYDVKMKEKGDIPEGYSVSREKKERFSLILESASTNQTSMYLCASSQGGYNSPLHFGNGTRLTVT.

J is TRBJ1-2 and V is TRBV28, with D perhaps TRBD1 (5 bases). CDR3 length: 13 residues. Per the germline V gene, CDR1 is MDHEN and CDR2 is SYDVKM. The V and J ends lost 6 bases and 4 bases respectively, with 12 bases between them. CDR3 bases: TGTGCCAGCAGCCTAGACAGCCTCTATGGCTACACCTTC. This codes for CASSLDSLYGYTF.

CDR3 protein: CASSEDSGSNQPQHF. DNA of the CDR3: TGTGCCAGCAGTGAAGACAGTGGGAGCAATCAGCCCCAGCATTTT. The chain employs TRBV6-1 and TRBJ1-5; D gene ambiguous. The CDR3 consists of 15 residues. Looked up from germline, CDR1 is MNHNS and CDR2 is SASEGT. V was shortened by 1 base and J by 1 base, with 8 bases between the two germline ends.

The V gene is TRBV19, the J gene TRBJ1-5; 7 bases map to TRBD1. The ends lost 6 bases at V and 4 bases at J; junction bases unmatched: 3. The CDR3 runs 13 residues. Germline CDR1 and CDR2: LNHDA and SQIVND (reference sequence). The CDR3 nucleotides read TGTGCCAGTAGCGAGACAGGGAATCAGCCCCAGCATTTT. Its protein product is CASSETGNQPQHF.

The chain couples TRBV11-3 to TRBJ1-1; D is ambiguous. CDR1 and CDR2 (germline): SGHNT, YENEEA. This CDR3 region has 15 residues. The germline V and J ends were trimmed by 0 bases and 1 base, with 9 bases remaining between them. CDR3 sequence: CASSLEPGRNTEAFF. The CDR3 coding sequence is TGTGCCAGCAGCTTAGAACCGGGGAGGAACACTGAAGCTTTCTTT.

The chain's CDR3 is CASSAPSGVTDTQYF. As DNA, the CDR3 is TGTGCCAGCAGCGCACCTAGCGGGGTCACAGATACGCAGTATTTT. The chain uses TRBV5-4 and TRBJ2-3, with 9 bases fitting TRBD2. V shed 4 bases and J 2 bases; nucleotides not matched to a gene: 5. Germline CDR1 SGHNT, CDR2 YYREEE (reference sequence). The CDR3 contains 15 residues.

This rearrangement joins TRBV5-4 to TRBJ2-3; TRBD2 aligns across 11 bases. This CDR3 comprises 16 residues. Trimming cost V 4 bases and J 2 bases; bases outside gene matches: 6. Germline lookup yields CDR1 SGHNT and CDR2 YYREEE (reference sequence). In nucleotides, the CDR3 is TGTGCCAGCAGCCACCGACTAGCGGGGTACACAGATACGCAGTATTTT. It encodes CASSHRLAGYTDTQYF.